This T cell receptor beta chain was sequenced during a study of Ad26.COV2.S vaccination and SARS-CoV-2 variants. Study overall: A COV1001 Ad26.COV2.S trial-arm participant provided the sample.

The table came from immunoSEQ multiplex PCR; TCRdb's copy has only in-frame clones and leaves some out. The sample lists 350,000 to 400,000 clones, about 88% occurring once. CDR1 is MGHRA, CDR2 YSYEKL, per germline. Trimming removed 5 bases at V and 6 bases at J, with 14 bases between. The CDR3 length is 14 residues. Treatment noted: 15 to 20 received Ad26.COV2.S at low or high dose, single or two shots; roughly five received placebo; per-sample allocation not given. Specimens were obtained on day 63 following the first vaccine or placebo injection. Wuhan-strain spike was delivered by a replication-incompetent Ad26 vector.

The chain links TRBV4-1 to TRBJ2-1; a possible D gene is TRBD1 (6 bases). Sequencing used peripheral blood, obtained in a trial of Ad26.COV2.S vaccine versus placebo. The clonotype originates from a person between 18 and 65 years old who received the Ad26.COV2.S COVID-19 vaccine or a placebo. The CDR3 region has the DNA TGCGCCAGCAGCTGGACGGGCAGGGGCAATGAGCAGTTCTTC. This codes for CASSWTGRGNEQFF.